This T cell receptor beta chain derives from a study of control samples from healthy donors and cancer patients. This CDR3 has 15 amino acids. Germline CDR1 is LGHDT and CDR2 is YNNKEL (reference sequence). V was trimmed by 2 bases and J by 0 bases, leaving 11 bases between them. The assay was immunoSEQ multiplex PCR, and TCRdb's table has in-frame clones only and misses some. The sample lists around 68,000 clones, roughly 84% occurring once. The gene calls are TRBV3-1 (or the pseudogene TRBV3-2) and TRBJ2-7, with D possibly TRBD1 on 6 matching bases. Source material: blood. The TCR originated in a man aged 45-65 years in good health. CDR3 DNA sequence: TGTGCCAGCAGCCAAATTTCAGGGGCCTCCTACGAGCAGTACTTC. Translated: CASSQISGASYEQYF.